This T cell receptor beta chain was found in a study of glioma-infiltrating T cells after dendritic cell vaccination. Study-level results: Few patients contributed both blood and tumor specimens.

The primer mix had 60 V beta and 13 J beta primers. The repertoire was sequenced with immunoSEQ multiplex PCR; TCRdb's copy has only in-frame clones and lacks some. The sample carries tens of thousands of clones, around 83% recorded once. The CDR3 sequence is 17 residues long. Germline-derived CDR1 and CDR2 are SGDLS and YYNGEE. With 0 bases removed from V and 2 bases from J, the gap between germline ends came to 12 bases. Note on this clone: Its antigen is still unknown.

The source is a human donor with glioblastoma. Here the sequenced sample was blood, taken before dendritic cell vaccination. The V and J genes are TRBV9 and TRBJ1-6; weak D call: TRBD1 (6 bases). The CDR3 DNA sequence: TGTGCCAGCAGCGTAGGGTCAACAGGGACCTATAATTCACCCCTCCACTTT. This translates into CASSVGSTGTYNSPLHF.